This T cell receptor beta chain is drawn from a study of PD-1 blockade in classical Hodgkin lymphoma. Study-wide results and limits: TCR diversity rose significantly by C4D1 in CD4+ but not CD8+ cells. Baseline diversity was lower in partial responders and progressors than complete responders. Some patients began nivolumab under 1 year after ASCT. These patients were excluded from later analyses.

Profiled with immunoSEQ multiplex PCR; TCRdb holds only in-frame clones, not every one. Of about 85,000 clones listed, about 93% are singletons. About this clone itself: Its specificity is unknown.

The CDR3 spans 17 residues. Germline CDR1 reads LNHDA; CDR2 reads SQIVND (reference sequence). The V and J ends lost 3 bases and 0 bases respectively, with 15 bases between them. Each of the patients experienced relapse following autologous stem cell transplantation, and their brentuximab vedotin exposure differed. The clonotype comes from a human donor with classical Hodgkin lymphoma. The material sequenced was peripheral blood mononuclear cells (PBMCs), taken before the second cycle of nivolumab. This chain connects TRBV19 to TRBJ1-5; D call uncertain. CDR3 bases: TGTGCCAGTAGTATGGGTCGGACCCACCCTAGCAATCAGCCCCAGCATTTT. Translated: CASSMGRTHPSNQPQHF.